What follows describes a single T cell receptor (beta chain). The sample originates from a study of T cells in Graves' hyperthyroidism and ophthalmopathy. At the level of the study: The blood sample was taken at first diagnosis, before treatment began.

What was amplified from RNA transcripts were TCR beta CDR3 regions. In the first-round RT-PCR of the TCR CDR3, the HTBI primer set was used. TCRdb reprocessed the multiplex PCR reads with MiXCR, giving one entry per CDR3 protein. The table shows a few hundred thousand distinct CDR3 sequences, with 15% to 20% occurring only once. A NOSPECS grade of at least 4, a Clinical Activity Score of at least 3 and duration under 3 months were recorded in ophthalmopathy patients. The CDR3 has 14 amino acids. V lost 5 bases to trimming and J lost 9 bases; unmatched junction nucleotides: 6. Germline V lookup: CDR1 SEHNR, CDR2 FQNEAQ (reference sequence).

This rearrangement joins TRBV7-9 to TRBJ2-1; 11 bases line up with TRBD2. The receptor was derived from a woman in her 30s with Graves' ophthalmopathy. The sequencing input was blood. DNA for the CDR3: TGTGCCAGCAGCCCCTACGGACTAGCGGGTGAGCAGTTCTTC. This translates into CASSPYGLAGEQFF. The whole variable domain, remainder taken from reference TRBV7-9 and TRBJ2-1, is DTGVSQNPRHKITKRGQNVTFRCDPISEHNRLYWYRQTLGQGPEFLTYFQNEAQLEKSRLLSDRFSAERPKGSFSTLEIQRTEQGDSAMYLCASSPYGLAGEQFFGPGTRLTVL.